This T cell receptor (beta chain) was documented in a study of OX40 agonist ivuxolimab in advanced cancers. Study-wide results and limits: The study observed clonal expansion of CD4+ and CD8+ blood T cells by week 6 at 0.1 to 3.0 mg/kg.

About this clone: Its antigen is unknown.

The method was immunoSEQ multiplex PCR; TCRdb's version includes in-frame clones alone and lacks a portion of them. The sample carries roughly 25,000 clones, roughly 78% recorded once. Germline loops: CDR1 SGHTA, CDR2 FQGNSA. The CDR3 has 16 amino acids. Deletions cut 5 bases from V and 0 bases from J, with 11 bases between. The sequences come from CD4+ or CD8+ T cells sorted from blood, collected in a trial of the OX40 agonist ivuxolimab. This receptor was identified in an adult with an advanced solid tumor such as melanoma, head and neck, liver or kidney cancer. This chain connects TRBV7-2 to TRBJ2-6; possibly TRBD2 for D (6 bases). CDR3 protein: CASSAGLFSGANVLTF. CDR3 DNA sequence: TGTGCCAGCAGCGCGGGACTTTTCTCTGGGGCCAACGTCCTGACTTTC. Full variable domain (missing parts from reference TRBV7-2 and TRBJ2-6): GAGVSQSPSNKVTEKGKDVELRCDPISGHTALYWYRQSLGQGLEFLIYFQGNSAPDKSGLPSDRFSAERTGGSVSTLTIQRTQQEDSAVYLCASSAGLFSGANVLTFGAGSRLTVL.